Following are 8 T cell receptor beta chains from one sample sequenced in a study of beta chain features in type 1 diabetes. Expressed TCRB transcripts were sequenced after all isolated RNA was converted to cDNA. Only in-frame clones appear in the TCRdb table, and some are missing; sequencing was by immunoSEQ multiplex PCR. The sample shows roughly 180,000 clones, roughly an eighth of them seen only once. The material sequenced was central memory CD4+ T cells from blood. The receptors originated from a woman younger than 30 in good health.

CDR3 sequence reads: CASSPRETQYF. In nucleotides, the CDR3 is TGTGCCAGCAGCCCGCGGGAGACCCAGTACTTC. The rearrangement links TRBV7-8 to TRBJ2-5, with D unresolved. CDR1 and CDR2 (germline): SGHVS, FQNEAQ. This CDR3 is built from 11 residues. V was clipped by 5 bases and J by 5 bases, with 6 bases between them.

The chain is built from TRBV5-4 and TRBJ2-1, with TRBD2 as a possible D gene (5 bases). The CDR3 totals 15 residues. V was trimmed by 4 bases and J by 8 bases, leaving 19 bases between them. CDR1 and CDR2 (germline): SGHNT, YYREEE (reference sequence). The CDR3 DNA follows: TGTGCCAGCAGCCTAACTAGTAAGTCCGTCGATGAGCAGTTCTTC. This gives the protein CASSLTSKSVDEQFF.

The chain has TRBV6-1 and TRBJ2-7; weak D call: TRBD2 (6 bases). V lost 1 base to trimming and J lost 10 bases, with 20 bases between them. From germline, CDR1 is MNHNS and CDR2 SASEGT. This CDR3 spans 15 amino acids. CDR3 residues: CASSEETGLQFRQYF. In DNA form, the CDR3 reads TGTGCCAGCAGTGAAGAGACGGGACTTCAATTTCGACAGTACTTC.

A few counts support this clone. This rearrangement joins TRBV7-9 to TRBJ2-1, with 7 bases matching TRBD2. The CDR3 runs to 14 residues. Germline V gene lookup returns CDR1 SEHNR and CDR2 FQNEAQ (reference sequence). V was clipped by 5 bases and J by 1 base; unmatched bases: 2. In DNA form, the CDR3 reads TGTGCCAGCAGCCGAGCGGGATCCTACAATGAGCAGTTCTTC. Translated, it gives CASSRAGSYNEQFF.

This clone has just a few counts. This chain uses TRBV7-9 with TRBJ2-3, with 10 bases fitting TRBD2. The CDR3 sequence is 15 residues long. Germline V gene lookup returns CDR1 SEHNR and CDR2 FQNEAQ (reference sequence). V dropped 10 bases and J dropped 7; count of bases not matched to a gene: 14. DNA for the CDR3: TGTGCCACGAGGCCCCCGGCTAGCGGGAGTCATACGCAGTATTTT. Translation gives CATRPPASGSHTQYF.

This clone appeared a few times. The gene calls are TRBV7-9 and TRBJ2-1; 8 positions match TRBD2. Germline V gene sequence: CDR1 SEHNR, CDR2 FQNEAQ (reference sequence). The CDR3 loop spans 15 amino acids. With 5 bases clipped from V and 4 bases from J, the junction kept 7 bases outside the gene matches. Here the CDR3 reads CASSPTSAPYNEQFF. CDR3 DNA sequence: TGTGCCAGCAGCCCGACTAGCGCCCCATACAATGAGCAGTTCTTC.

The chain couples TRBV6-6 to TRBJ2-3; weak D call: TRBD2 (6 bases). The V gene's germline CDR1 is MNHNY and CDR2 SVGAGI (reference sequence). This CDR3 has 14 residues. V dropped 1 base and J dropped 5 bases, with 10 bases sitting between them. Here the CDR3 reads CASSYWGRKDTQYF. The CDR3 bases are TGTGCCAGCAGTTACTGGGGGAGGAAAGATACGCAGTATTTT.

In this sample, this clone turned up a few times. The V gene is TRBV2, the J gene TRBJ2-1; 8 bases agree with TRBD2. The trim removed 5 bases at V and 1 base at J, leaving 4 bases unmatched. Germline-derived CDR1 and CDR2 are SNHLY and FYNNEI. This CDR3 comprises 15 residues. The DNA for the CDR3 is TGTGCCAGCAGTCCGAGCGGGAGTTCCTACAATGAGCAGTTCTTC. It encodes CASSPSGSSYNEQFF.